This TCR beta chain was found in a study of blood T cell repertoires in COVID-19. Study-wide context: Sites in the United States, Italy and Spain provided acute and convalescent COVID-19 samples. Sources were T cells, B-cell-depleted T cells, or PBMCs; the material itself was cDNA or gDNA.

The recovered donors of Cohort 3 showed two negative PCRs, clearance, or symptom resolution. Per germline, CDR1 SEHNR and CDR2 FQNEAQ (reference sequence). V shed 5 bases and J 6 bases; nucleotides not matched to a gene: 5. The CDR3 covers 14 residues. In the original workflow: Estimation of nucleated cell counts relied on the amplification of reference gene primers. The data were produced by immunoSEQ multiplex PCR, yet TCRdb's version contains in-frame clones alone and is incomplete. V and J calls and clone size are copied from that table; D and trimming were computed from the DNA. The data show approximately 350,000 clones, roughly four fifths seen once.

Source material: PBMCs or T cells enriched from blood (not recorded which). The rearrangement uses TRBV7-9 and TRBJ2-3; TRBD2 matches at 10 bases. The TCR comes from a woman aged 45-60 years who had recovered from COVID-19. CDR3 in DNA: TGTGCCAGCAGCGTTAGAGCGGGGGGGGATACGCAGTATTTT. This gives the protein CASSVRAGGDTQYF.